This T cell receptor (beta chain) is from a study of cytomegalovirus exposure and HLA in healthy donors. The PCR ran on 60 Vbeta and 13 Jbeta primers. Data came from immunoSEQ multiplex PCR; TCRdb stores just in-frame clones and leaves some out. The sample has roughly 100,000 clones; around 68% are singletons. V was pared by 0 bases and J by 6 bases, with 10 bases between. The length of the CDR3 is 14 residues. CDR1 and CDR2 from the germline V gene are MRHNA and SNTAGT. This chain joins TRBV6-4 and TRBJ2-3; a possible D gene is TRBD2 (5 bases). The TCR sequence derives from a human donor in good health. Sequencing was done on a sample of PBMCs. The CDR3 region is CASSDSGLADTQYF. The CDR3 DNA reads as TGTGCCAGCAGTGACTCCGGGCTAGCCGATACGCAGTATTTT.